These 32 T cell receptor beta chains were all obtained from the same sample, sequenced in a study of CD8+ T cells in alopecia areata. Treatment meaning: oral pan-JAK inhibitor, 5-10 mg twice daily. Sequencing used cDNA as its template, made by extracting RNA and reverse transcribing it. The method was immunoSEQ multiplex PCR; TCRdb's version includes in-frame clones alone and lacks a portion of them. This sample yields 200,000 to 250,000 clones, of which roughly three fifths are seen a single time; 1% to 1.5% belongs to the top ten. The source was CD4+ T cells sorted from blood, collected at week 44, from a patient treated with tofacitinib. The receptors shown here come from a human donor with alopecia areata.

CDR3 loop: CASSLRDEAFF. The CDR3 nucleotides read TGTGCCAGCAGCTTGCGGGATGAAGCTTTCTTT. J is TRBJ1-1 and V is TRBV5-6; D unresolved. Germline loops: CDR1 SGHDT, CDR2 YYEEEE. Trimming pared 1 base from V and 7 bases from J, leaving 5 bases between. The CDR3 totals 11 residues. Full variable domain (remainder filled in from reference TRBV5-6 and TRBJ1-1): DAGVTQSPTHLIKTRGQQVTLRCSPKSGHDTVSWYQQALGQGPQFIFQYYEEEERQRGNFPDRFSGHQFPNYSSELNVNALLLGDSALYLCASSLRDEAFFGQGTRLTVV.

The chain employs TRBV5-4 and TRBJ1-2; no reliable D call. The CDR3 consists of 14 residues. V was cut by 6 bases and J by 1 base, with 13 bases left in between. Germline loops: CDR1 SGHNT, CDR2 YYREEE (reference sequence). Written as DNA, the CDR3 is TGTGCCAGCAAATCCCCCTCGGTTAACTATGGCTACACCTTC. As protein: CASKSPSVNYGYTF.

The chain recombines TRBV2 with TRBJ1-2; no clear D. The CDR3 covers 13 residues. The V and J ends lost 5 bases and 4 bases respectively, with 11 bases between them. Germline CDR1 is SNHLY and CDR2 is FYNNEI. In DNA form, the CDR3 reads TGTGCCAGCAGTCTGAGCAGAACCTATGGCTACACCTTC. Encoded protein: CASSLSRTYGYTF.

This clone has a single count. V gene TRBV7-2 combines with J gene TRBJ2-7, with no clear D. Germline values: CDR1 SGHTA, CDR2 FQGNSA. CDR3 length: 14 residues. Trimming cost V 2 bases and J 3 bases, with 11 bases left between them. The CDR3 protein is CASSLFQSDYEQYF. CDR3 DNA sequence: TGTGCCAGCAGCTTATTTCAATCCGACTACGAGCAGTACTTC.

V is TRBV30 and J is TRBJ1-2; D remains ambiguous. The CDR3 covers 13 residues. The germline V and J ends were trimmed by 1 base and 8 bases, with 14 bases remaining between them. From germline, CDR1 is GTSNPN and CDR2 SVGIG (reference sequence). CDR3 region: CAWSGKGKRGYTF. CDR3 coding DNA: TGTGCCTGGAGTGGAAAGGGAAAGAGGGGCTACACCTTC.

DNA of the CDR3: TGTGCCAGCAGCTCCCTATTTGAGGGCGAGCAGTACTTC. Residues: CASSSLFEGEQYF. This rearrangement joins TRBV7-2 to TRBJ2-7, with D perhaps matching TRBD2 (5 bases). The V gene lost 4 bases and the J gene lost 6 bases, with 13 bases spanning the gap. This CDR3 contains 13 residues. Germline V gives CDR1 SGHTA, CDR2 FQGNSA.

This chain joins TRBV10-3 and TRBJ2-5, with D maybe TRBD2 (6 bases). The CDR3 sequence is 16 residues long. The V and J ends lost 3 bases and 1 base respectively, with 15 bases between them. CDR1 is ENHRY and CDR2 is SYGVKD in the germline V gene. Written as DNA, the CDR3 is TGTGCCATCAGTGAATCCCCCCTCGGGGGCCAAGAGACCCAGTACTTC. It translates to CAISESPLGGQETQYF.

The table lists this clone with a few counts. V is TRBV29-1 and J is TRBJ2-3; no firm D call. This CDR3 comprises 13 residues. Trimming pared 3 bases from V and 0 bases from J, leaving 7 bases between. The V gene's germline CDR1 is SQVTM and CDR2 ANQGSEA. The CDR3 region is CSVDPESTDTQYF. The CDR3 DNA is TGCAGCGTTGACCCGGAAAGCACAGATACGCAGTATTTT.

The rearrangement joins TRBV29-1 to TRBJ2-7, with 10 bases fitting TRBD1. The germline gives CDR1 SQVTM, CDR2 ANQGSEA. The J segment lost 7 bases and the V segment lost 6 bases, leaving 3 bases of the junction unmatched. This CDR3 spans 11 amino acids. The CDR3 DNA reads TGCAGCGTGGGGGACAGGGGTGAGCAGTACTTC. Protein product: CSVGDRGEQYF.

As regards this clone: This CDR3 is also generated by other DNA sequences in the sample. This sequence joins TRBV5-1 and TRBJ1-1; 7 bases agree with TRBD1. Germline V gives CDR1 SGHRS, CDR2 YFSETQ. This CDR3 is 14 amino acids long. V trimming: 4 bases; J trimming: 1 base; junction bases outside the gene matches: 4. DNA of the CDR3: TGCGCCAGCAGCATTGGGACAGCGAACACTGAAGCTTTCTTT. Its translation: CASSIGTANTEAFF.

The rearrangement uses TRBV7-9 and TRBJ2-6; tentative D call: TRBD2 (5 bases). Germline CDR1 is SEHNR and CDR2 is FQNEAQ (reference sequence). Trimming removed 5 bases from V and 3 bases from J, with 14 bases in between. This CDR3 contains 16 residues. CDR3 sequence: CASSQSGMVGANVLTF. The CDR3 bases are TGTGCCAGCAGCCAATCCGGGATGGTTGGGGCCAACGTCCTGACTTTC.

V gene TRBV18 combines with J gene TRBJ1-2, with D possibly TRBD1 on 6 matching bases. The CDR3 sequence is 12 residues long. Trimming took off 3 bases at V and 9 bases at J, with 11 bases between the two ends. Germline CDR1 and CDR2: KGHSH and LQKENI. The CDR3 protein is CASSPLGDSYTF. DNA for the CDR3: TGTGCCAGCTCACCCCTAGGGGACAGCTACACCTTC.

The chain uses TRBV6-1 and TRBJ1-5; the match to TRBD1 covers 12 bases. Trimming took 3 bases from V and 3 from J; bases not matched to a gene: 3. The CDR3 runs 16 residues. Germline CDR1 MNHNS, CDR2 SASEGT. CDR3 loop: CASSDGTGGLNQPQHF. CDR3 nucleotides: TGTGCCAGCAGTGACGGGACAGGGGGCCTCAATCAGCCCCAGCATTTT.

The chain joins TRBV7-9 to TRBJ1-1; a weak D match, TRBD1 (5 bases). The germline V gene has CDR1 SEHNR and CDR2 FQNEAQ (reference sequence). Deletions cut 4 bases from V and 6 bases from J, with 21 bases between. The CDR3 has 16 amino acids. The CDR3 nucleotides read TGTGCCAGCAGCTCAGACACCGGGACTAAGGGAGCTGAAGCTTTCTTT. Residues: CASSSDTGTKGAEAFF.

The gene calls are TRBV29-1 and TRBJ1-6; D unresolved. The germline V gene encodes CDR1 SQVTM and CDR2 ANQGSEA. The CDR3 has 13 residues. The ends were cut back, 4 bases at V and 5 bases at J, with 9 bases in the middle. This CDR3 reads CSVADVNNSPLHF. The CDR3 DNA sequence: TGCAGCGTTGCAGACGTGAATAATTCACCCCTCCACTTT.

This clone has only a few counts. The V and J genes are TRBV25-1 and TRBJ2-6; D not resolved. This CDR3 comprises 13 residues. Trimming pared 6 bases from V and 2 bases from J, leaving 5 bases between. Germline CDR1 reads MGHDK; CDR2 reads SYGVNS. The CDR3 sequence is CASSDPGANVLTF. In nucleotides, the CDR3 is TGTGCCAGCAGCGACCCTGGGGCCAACGTCCTGACTTTC.

The chain is built from TRBV7-8 and TRBJ1-4; 8 nucleotides agree with TRBD1. The CDR3 spans 15 residues. V was clipped by 5 bases and J by 8 bases; unmatched bases: 10. Germline CDR1 is SGHVS and CDR2 is FQNEAQ. Written as DNA, the CDR3 is TGTGCCAGCAGCGGAGGACAGGGCCATAGGGAAAAACTGTTTTTT. Translated, it gives CASSGGQGHREKLFF.

The rearrangement links TRBV19 to TRBJ1-5; D is undetermined. V was shortened by 4 bases and J by 5 bases, with 9 bases between the two germline ends. The CDR3 is made up of 13 amino acids. The V gene's germline CDR1 is LNHDA and CDR2 SQIVND (reference sequence). CDR3 amino acids: CASSKTDDQPQHF. The CDR3 DNA reads as TGTGCCAGTAGTAAAACCGATGATCAGCCCCAGCATTTT. The full variable domain, its missing parts supplied by reference TRBV19 and TRBJ1-5, is DGGITQSPKYLFRKEGQNVTLSCEQNLNHDAMYWYRQDPGQGLRLIYYSQIVNDFQKGDIAEGYSVSREKKESFPLTVTSAQKNPTAFYLCASSKTDDQPQHFGDGTRLSIL.

This clone was seen more than once but under ten times. V gene TRBV5-1 combines with J gene TRBJ2-7, with TRBD1 matching 11 bases. CDR3 size: 14 residues. V trimming: 4 bases; J trimming: 7 bases; junction bases outside the gene matches: 7. The germline CDR1 and CDR2 sequences are SGHRS and YFSETQ. The CDR3 reads CASSKDGDRGEQYF. The CDR3 bases are TGCGCCAGCAGCAAGGACGGGGACAGGGGGGAGCAGTACTTC.

V usage is TRBV18 and J usage is TRBJ2-2; 9 bases fit TRBD1. Germline V CDR1 and CDR2: KGHSH, LQKENI. Trimming removed 3 bases from V and 1 base from J; junction bases left unmatched: 3. This CDR3 contains 16 residues. The CDR3 spells CASSPRQGVNTGELFF. The CDR3 region has the DNA TGTGCCAGCTCACCTCGACAGGGGGTGAACACCGGGGAGCTGTTTTTT.

The chain is built from TRBV4-3 and TRBJ1-2, with D possibly being TRBD1 (5 bases). Trimming stripped 0 bases from V and 8 bases from J, with 16 bases between. CDR3 length equals 15 residues. Germline assignment: CDR1 LGHNA and CDR2 YSLEER. CDR3 sequence reads: CASSQDWAGRDGYTF. The CDR3 DNA reads TGCGCCAGCAGCCAAGATTGGGCGGGTCGGGACGGCTACACCTTC.

This clone was observed a single time. The chain carries TRBV10-3 and TRBJ1-5; 7 bases agree with TRBD1. The CDR3 spans 13 residues. Germline trimming cut 10 bases from V and 3 bases from J; bases unmatched to any gene: 6. Germline V gene data show CDR1 as ENHRY and CDR2 as SYGVKD. The CDR3 is CATRDRLNQPQHF. DNA for the CDR3: TGTGCCACCAGGGACAGACTCAATCAGCCCCAGCATTTT.

V gene TRBV5-1 combines with J gene TRBJ1-1; D is unresolved. The CDR3 spans 13 residues. The germline V and J ends were trimmed by 0 bases and 3 bases, with 6 bases remaining between them. Germline lookup yields CDR1 SGHRS and CDR2 YFSETQ. CDR3 sequence reads: CASSLESDTEAFF. In nucleotides, the CDR3 is TGCGCCAGCAGCTTGGAGTCGGACACTGAAGCTTTCTTT.

This clone was found a few times. This sequence joins TRBV7-2 and TRBJ2-2, with 8 positions matching TRBD2. Trimming took 5 bases from V and 4 from J; bases not matched to a gene: 9. Germline-derived CDR1 and CDR2 are SGHTA and FQGNSA. There are 16 residues in the CDR3. The DNA of the CDR3 is TGTGCCAGCAGCCCAGGGACTAGAGGTCCCACCGGGGAGCTGTTTTTT. Translation gives CASSPGTRGPTGELFF. The entire variable domain, with the rest obtained from reference TRBV7-2 and TRBJ2-2, is as follows: GAGVSQSPSNKVTEKGKDVELRCDPISGHTALYWYRQSLGQGLEFLIYFQGNSAPDKSGLPSDRFSAERTGGSVSTLTIQRTQQEDSAVYLCASSPGTRGPTGELFFGEGSRLTVL.

V gene TRBV29-1 combines with J gene TRBJ1-1; weak D call: TRBD1 (5 bases). Germline V lookup: CDR1 SQVTM, CDR2 ANQGSEA. The CDR3 loop spans 13 amino acids. Trimming stripped 4 bases from V and 2 bases from J, with 11 bases between. CDR3: CSVALTGNTEAFF. Here the CDR3 DNA reads TGCAGCGTTGCACTTACAGGAAACACTGAAGCTTTCTTT.

The chain links TRBV29-1 to TRBJ1-1; D is unresolved. The CDR3 is 10 amino acids. V lost 5 bases and J 4 bases, leaving 5 bases between the germline ends. CDR1 is SQVTM, CDR2 ANQGSEA, per germline. CDR3 DNA sequence: TGCAGCGTTACGCCCACTGAAGCTTTCTTT. Translated, it gives CSVTPTEAFF.

V and J are TRBV27 and TRBJ2-7, with a tentative D call TRBD1 (6 bases). The CDR3 is made up of 13 amino acids. Trimming stripped 6 bases from V and 2 bases from J, with 11 bases between. Germline assignment: CDR1 MNHEY and CDR2 SMNVEV (reference sequence). In DNA, the CDR3 is TGTGCCAGCAGCCGGGACAAGGCCTACGAGCAGTACTTC. It yields the protein CASSRDKAYEQYF.

This clone has only one observation. CDR3: CASTGERYEQYF. In DNA form, the CDR3 reads TGTGCCAGCACAGGGGAGAGATACGAGCAGTACTTC. This rearrangement joins TRBV6-6 to TRBJ2-7; D may be TRBD1 (6 bases). The CDR3 consists of 12 residues. Trimming took 7 bases from V and 4 from J, leaving 11 bases between them. Germline loops: CDR1 MNHNY, CDR2 SVGAGI (reference sequence).

The chain carries TRBV29-1 and TRBJ2-1; TRBD1 matches at 8 bases. CDR1 and CDR2 from the germline V gene are SQVTM and ANQGSEA. The V and J ends lost 4 bases and 4 bases, in that order; junction bases with no gene match: 6. This CDR3 is built from 14 residues. The CDR3 DNA reads TGCAGCGTTGTAGACAGGGGAAAGTACAATGAGCAGTTCTTC. Its translation: CSVVDRGKYNEQFF.

The chain recombines TRBV5-1 with TRBJ1-1, with a possible D match to TRBD1 (6 bases). Germline V gene data show CDR1 as SGHRS and CDR2 as YFSETQ. The CDR3 is made up of 15 amino acids. Trimming left V 2 bases short and J 0 bases short, with 11 bases between. As DNA, the CDR3 is TGCGCCAGCAGCTTACGGACAGAGTTGAACACTGAAGCTTTCTTT. Protein sequence: CASSLRTELNTEAFF.

This clone showed up just a few times. Other DNA sequences in the same sample also yield this CDR3. The rearrangement links TRBV5-1 to TRBJ1-1, with D possibly matching TRBD1 (5 bases). Trimming shortened V by 5 bases and J by 1 base, and 9 bases separated the two germline ends. There are 13 residues in the CDR3. Looked up from germline, CDR1 is SGHRS and CDR2 is YFSETQ. This chain's CDR3 is CASSGAENTEAFF. The CDR3 DNA reads as TGCGCCAGCAGTGGGGCAGAGAACACTGAAGCTTTCTTT.

The gene calls are TRBV28 and TRBJ2-5; D gene unclear. The ends were cut back, 5 bases at V and 4 bases at J, with 14 bases in the middle. Germline CDR1 is MDHEN and CDR2 is SYDVKM. The CDR3 totals 14 residues. CDR3 protein: CASSGLLGPETQYF. The CDR3 nucleotides read TGTGCCAGCAGTGGATTGCTCGGGCCAGAGACCCAGTACTTC.